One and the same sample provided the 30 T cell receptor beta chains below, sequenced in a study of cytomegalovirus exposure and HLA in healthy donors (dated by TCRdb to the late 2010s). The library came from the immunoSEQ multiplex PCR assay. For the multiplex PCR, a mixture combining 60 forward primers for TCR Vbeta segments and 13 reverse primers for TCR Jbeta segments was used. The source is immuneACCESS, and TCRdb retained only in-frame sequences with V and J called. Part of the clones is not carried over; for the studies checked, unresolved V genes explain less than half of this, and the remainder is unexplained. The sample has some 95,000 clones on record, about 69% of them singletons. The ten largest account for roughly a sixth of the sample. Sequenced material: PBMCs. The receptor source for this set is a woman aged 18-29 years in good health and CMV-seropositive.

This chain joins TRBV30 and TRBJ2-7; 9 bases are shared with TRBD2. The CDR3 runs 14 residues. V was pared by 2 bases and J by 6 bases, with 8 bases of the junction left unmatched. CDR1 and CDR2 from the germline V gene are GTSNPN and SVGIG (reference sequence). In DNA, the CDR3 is TGTGCCTGGAGTCTCGGTAGCGGGAGTTTCGAGCAGTACTTC. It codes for CAWSLGSGSFEQYF.

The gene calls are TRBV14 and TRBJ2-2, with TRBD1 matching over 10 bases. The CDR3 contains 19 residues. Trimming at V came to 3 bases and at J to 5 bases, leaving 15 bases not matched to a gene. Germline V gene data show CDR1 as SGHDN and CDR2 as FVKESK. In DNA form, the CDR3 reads TGTGCCAGCAGCCATGCGCCTATCTCCGGGACAGGGGCAACCGGGGAGCTGTTTTTT. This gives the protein CASSHAPISGTGATGELFF.

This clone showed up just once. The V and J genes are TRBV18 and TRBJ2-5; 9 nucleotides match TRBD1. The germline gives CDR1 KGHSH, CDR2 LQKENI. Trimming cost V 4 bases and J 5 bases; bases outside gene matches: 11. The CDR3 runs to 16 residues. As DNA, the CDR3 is TGTGCCAGCTCACGACTAATACAGGGGGCTGGTGAGACCCAGTACTTC. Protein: CASSRLIQGAGETQYF.

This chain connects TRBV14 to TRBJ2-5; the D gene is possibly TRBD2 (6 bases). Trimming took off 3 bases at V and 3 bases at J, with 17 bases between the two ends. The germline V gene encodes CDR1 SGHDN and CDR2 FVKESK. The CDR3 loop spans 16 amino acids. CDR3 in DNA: TGTGCCAGCAGCCACGGGGCAACCCAGCGGGAAGAGACCCAGTACTTC. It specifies CASSHGATQREETQYF.

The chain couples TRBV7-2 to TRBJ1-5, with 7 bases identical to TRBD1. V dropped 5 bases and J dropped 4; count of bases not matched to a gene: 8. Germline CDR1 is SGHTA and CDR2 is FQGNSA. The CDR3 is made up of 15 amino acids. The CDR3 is CASSAETGFNQPQHF. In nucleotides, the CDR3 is TGTGCCAGCAGCGCGGAGACAGGGTTTAATCAGCCCCAGCATTTT.

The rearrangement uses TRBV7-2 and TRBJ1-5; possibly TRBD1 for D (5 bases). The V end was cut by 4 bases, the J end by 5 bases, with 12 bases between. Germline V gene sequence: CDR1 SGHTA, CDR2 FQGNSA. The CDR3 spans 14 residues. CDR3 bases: TGTGCCAGCAGCTATTGGACGGGGGATCAGCCCCAGCATTTT. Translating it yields CASSYWTGDQPQHF.

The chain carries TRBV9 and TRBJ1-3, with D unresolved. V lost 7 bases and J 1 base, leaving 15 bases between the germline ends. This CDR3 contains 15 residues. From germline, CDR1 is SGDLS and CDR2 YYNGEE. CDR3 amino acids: CASHPGGGSGNTIYF. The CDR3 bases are TGTGCCAGCCACCCCGGAGGAGGTTCTGGAAACACCATATATTTT.

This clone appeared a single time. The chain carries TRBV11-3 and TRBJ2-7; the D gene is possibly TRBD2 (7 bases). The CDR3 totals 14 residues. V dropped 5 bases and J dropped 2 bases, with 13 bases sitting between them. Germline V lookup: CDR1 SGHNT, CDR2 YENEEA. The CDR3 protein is CASSHRGGTYEQYF. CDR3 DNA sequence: TGTGCCAGCAGCCATAGGGGGGGAACCTACGAGCAGTACTTC.

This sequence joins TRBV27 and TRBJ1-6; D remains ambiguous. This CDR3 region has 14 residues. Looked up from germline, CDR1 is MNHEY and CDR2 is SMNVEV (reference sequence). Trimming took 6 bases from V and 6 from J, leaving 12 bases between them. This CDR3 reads CASRRREGNSPLHF. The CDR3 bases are TGTGCCAGCAGGAGGAGGGAGGGTAATTCACCCCTCCACTTT.

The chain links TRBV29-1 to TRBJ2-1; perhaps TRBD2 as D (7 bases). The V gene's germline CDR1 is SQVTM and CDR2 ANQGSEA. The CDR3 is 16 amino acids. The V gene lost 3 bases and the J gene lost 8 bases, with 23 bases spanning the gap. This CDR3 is CSVDRGRGGRVYEQFF. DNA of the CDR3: TGCAGCGTTGACAGGGGCAGGGGCGGGAGAGTCTATGAGCAGTTCTTC.

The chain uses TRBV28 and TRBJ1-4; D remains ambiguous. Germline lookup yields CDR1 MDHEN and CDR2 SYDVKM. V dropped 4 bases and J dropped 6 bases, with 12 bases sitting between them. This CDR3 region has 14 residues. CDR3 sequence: CASSSQLEDEKLFF. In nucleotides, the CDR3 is TGTGCCAGCAGTTCCCAACTTGAAGATGAAAAACTGTTTTTT.

In DNA, the CDR3 is TGTGCCAGCAGTGTTGAGGGACTAGCGGGAGGGAATAATGAGCAGTTCTTC. It translates to CASSVEGLAGGNNEQFF. The rearrangement uses TRBV6-4 and TRBJ2-1; 16 bases fit TRBD2. The CDR3 has 17 residues. Trimming removed 4 bases from V and 7 bases from J; junction bases left unmatched: 7. Germline CDR1 is MRHNA and CDR2 is SNTAGT.

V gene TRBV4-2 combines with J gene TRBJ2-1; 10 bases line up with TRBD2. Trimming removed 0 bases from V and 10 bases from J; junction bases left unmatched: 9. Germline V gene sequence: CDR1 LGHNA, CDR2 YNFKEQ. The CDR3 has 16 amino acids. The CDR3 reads CASSQESGGALQEQFF. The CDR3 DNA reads TGTGCCAGCAGCCAAGAGAGCGGGGGGGCTTTGCAAGAGCAGTTCTTC.

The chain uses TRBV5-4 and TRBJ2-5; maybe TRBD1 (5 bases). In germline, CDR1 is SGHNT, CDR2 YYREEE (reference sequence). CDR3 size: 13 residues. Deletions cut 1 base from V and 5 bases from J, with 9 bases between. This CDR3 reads CASSLTGGETQYF. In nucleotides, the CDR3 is TGTGCCAGCAGCTTGACAGGTGGGGAGACCCAGTACTTC.

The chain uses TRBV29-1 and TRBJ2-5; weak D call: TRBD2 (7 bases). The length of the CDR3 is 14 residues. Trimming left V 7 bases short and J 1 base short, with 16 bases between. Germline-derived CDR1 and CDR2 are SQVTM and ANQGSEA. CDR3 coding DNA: TGCAGCGGACTAGCATGGGGGCTCCAAGAGACCCAGTACTTC. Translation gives CSGLAWGLQETQYF.

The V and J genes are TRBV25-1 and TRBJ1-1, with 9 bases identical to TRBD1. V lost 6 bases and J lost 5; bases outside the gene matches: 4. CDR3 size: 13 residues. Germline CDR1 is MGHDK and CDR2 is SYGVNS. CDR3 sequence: CASSSGQGTEAFF. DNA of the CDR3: TGTGCCAGCAGCTCTGGACAGGGGACTGAAGCTTTCTTT. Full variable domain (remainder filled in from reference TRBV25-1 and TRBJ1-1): EADIYQTPRYLVIGTGKKITLECSQTMGHDKMYWYQQDPGMELHLIHYSYGVNSTEKGDLSSESTVSRIRTEHFPLTLESARPSHTSQYLCASSSGQGTEAFFGQGTRLTVV.

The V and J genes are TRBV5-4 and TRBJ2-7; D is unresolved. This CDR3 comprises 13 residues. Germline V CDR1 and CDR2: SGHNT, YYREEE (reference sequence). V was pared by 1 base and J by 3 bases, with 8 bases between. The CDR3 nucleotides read TGTGCCAGCAGCTTGAACCTAGGCTACGAGCAGTACTTC. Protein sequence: CASSLNLGYEQYF.

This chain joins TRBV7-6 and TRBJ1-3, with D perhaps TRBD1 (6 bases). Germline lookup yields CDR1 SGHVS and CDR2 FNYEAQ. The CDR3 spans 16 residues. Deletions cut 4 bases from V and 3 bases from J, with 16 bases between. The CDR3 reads CASSSRTVAGGNTIYF. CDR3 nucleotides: TGTGCCAGCAGCTCGAGGACAGTGGCAGGTGGAAACACCATATATTTT.

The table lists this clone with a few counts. Here the CDR3 DNA reads TGTGCCAGCAGCCCGACTGGCGGCGGGGGAGGTCAAGAGACCCAGTACTTC. Its translation: CASSPTGGGGGQETQYF. V usage is TRBV7-8 and J usage is TRBJ2-5, with 7 positions matching TRBD2. The CDR3 length is 17 residues. Germline V gene data show CDR1 as SGHVS and CDR2 as FQNEAQ. V shed 5 bases and J 2 bases; nucleotides not matched to a gene: 14.

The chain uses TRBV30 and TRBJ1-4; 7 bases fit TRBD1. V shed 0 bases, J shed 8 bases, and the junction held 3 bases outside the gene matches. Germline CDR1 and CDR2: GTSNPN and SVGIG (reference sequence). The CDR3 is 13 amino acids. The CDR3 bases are TGTGCCTGGAGTGTCGAGACAGGGGAAAAACTGTTTTTT. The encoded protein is CAWSVETGEKLFF.

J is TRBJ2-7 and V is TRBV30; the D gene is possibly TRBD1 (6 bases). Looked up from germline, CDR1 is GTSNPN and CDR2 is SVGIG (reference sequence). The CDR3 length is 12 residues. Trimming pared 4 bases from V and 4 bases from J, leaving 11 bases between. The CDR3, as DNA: TGTGCCTGGACCCCACAGGGATACGAGCAGTACTTC. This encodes CAWTPQGYEQYF.

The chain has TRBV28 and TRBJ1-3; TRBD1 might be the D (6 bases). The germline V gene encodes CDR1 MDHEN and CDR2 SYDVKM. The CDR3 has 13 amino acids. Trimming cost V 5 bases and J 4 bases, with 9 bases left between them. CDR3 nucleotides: TGTGCCAGCAGTACAGGGCTAGGAAACACCATATATTTT. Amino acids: CASSTGLGNTIYF.

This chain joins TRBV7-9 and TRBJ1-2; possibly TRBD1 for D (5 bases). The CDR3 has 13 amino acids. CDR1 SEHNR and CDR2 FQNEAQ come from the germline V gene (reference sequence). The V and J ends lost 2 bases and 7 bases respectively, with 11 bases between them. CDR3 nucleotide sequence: TGTGCCAGCAGCTTATCGGGCAGGGCTGGCTACACCTTC. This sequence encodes CASSLSGRAGYTF.

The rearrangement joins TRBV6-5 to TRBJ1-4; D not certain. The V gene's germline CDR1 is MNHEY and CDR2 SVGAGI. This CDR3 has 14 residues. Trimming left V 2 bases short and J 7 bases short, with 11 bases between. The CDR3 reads CASSYRQATEKLFF. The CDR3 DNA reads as TGTGCCAGCAGTTACCGGCAGGCGACTGAAAAACTGTTTTTT.

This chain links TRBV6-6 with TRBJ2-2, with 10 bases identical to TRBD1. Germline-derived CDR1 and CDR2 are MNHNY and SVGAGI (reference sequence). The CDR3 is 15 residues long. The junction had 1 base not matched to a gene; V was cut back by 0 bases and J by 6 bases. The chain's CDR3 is CASSYSGTGAGELFF. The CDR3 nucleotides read TGTGCCAGCAGTTACTCGGGGACAGGGGCCGGGGAGCTGTTTTTT.

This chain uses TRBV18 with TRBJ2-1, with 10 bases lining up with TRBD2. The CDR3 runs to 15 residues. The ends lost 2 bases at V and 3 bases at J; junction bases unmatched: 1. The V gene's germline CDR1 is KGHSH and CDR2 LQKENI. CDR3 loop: CASSPKREGYNEQFF. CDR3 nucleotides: TGTGCCAGCTCACCAAAGCGGGAGGGCTACAATGAGCAGTTCTTC.

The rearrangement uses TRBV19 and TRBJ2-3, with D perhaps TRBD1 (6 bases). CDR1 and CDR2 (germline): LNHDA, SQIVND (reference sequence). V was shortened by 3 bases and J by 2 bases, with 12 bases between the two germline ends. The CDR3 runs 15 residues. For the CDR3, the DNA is TGTGCCAGTAGTATGGGGGCAGGTCCCACAGATACGCAGTATTTT. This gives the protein CASSMGAGPTDTQYF.

This CDR3 reads CASSLLSGQGATEAFF. CDR3 bases: TGTGCCAGCAGCTTACTCTCCGGACAGGGGGCCACTGAAGCTTTCTTT. V is TRBV7-2 and J is TRBJ1-1, with 11 nucleotides matching TRBD1. J lost 4 bases, V lost 2 bases, and 6 bases had no gene match. The CDR3 extends over 16 amino acids. Germline V gene sequence: CDR1 SGHTA, CDR2 FQGNSA.

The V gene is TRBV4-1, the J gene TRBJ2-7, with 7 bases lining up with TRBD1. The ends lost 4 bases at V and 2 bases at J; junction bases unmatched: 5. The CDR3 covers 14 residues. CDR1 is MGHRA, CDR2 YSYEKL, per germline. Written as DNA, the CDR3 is TGCGCCAGCAGCCTCCAGGGACAGCCCTACGAGCAGTACTTC. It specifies CASSLQGQPYEQYF.

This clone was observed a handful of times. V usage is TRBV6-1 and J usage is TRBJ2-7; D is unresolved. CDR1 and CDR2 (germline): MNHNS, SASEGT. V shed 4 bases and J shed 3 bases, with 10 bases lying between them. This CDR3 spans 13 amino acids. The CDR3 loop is CASSVTDLYEQYF. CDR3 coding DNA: TGTGCCAGCAGTGTAACAGATCTCTACGAGCAGTACTTC.